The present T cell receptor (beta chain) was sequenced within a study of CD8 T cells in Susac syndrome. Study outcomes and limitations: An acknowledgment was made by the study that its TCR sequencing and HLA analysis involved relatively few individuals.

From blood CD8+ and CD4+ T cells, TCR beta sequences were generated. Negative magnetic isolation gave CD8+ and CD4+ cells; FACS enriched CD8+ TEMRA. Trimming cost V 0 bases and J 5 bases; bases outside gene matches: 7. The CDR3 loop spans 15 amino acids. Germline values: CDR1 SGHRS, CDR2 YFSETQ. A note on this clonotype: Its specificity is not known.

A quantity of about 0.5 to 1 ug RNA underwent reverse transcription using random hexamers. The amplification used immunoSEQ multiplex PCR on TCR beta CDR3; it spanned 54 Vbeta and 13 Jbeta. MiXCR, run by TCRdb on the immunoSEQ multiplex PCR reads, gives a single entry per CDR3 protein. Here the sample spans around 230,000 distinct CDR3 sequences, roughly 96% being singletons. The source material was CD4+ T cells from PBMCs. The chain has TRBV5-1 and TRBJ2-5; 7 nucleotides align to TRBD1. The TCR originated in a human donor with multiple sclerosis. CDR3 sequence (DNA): TGCGCCAGCAGCTTGGAATTCGACAGGGTTGAGACCCAGTACTTC. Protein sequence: CASSLEFDRVETQYF.